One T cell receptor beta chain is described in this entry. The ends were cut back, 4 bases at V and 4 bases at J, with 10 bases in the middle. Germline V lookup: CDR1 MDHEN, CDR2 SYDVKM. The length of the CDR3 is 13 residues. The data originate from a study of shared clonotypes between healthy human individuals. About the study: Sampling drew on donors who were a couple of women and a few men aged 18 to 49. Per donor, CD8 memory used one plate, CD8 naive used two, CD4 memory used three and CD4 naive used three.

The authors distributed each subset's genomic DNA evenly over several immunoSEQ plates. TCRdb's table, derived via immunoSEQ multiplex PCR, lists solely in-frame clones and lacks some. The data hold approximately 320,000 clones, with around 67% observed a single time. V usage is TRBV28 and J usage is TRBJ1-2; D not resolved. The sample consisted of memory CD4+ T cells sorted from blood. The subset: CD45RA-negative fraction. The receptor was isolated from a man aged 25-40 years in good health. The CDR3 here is CASSSTYTYGYTF. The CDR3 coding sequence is TGTGCCAGCAGTTCGACTTACACCTATGGCTACACCTTC.